This T cell receptor (beta chain) was documented in a study of T-cell reconstitution after alpha-beta-depleted transplantation in children. CDR3 length: 11 residues. For TCRbeta, the library was prepared with unique molecular identifiers. From the PCR reads, TCRdb called clonotypes with MiXCR, one entry per CDR3 protein. The repertoire holds about 460,000 distinct CDR3 sequences, with under 15% as singletons. In this sample, this clonotype turned up a few times. At one end, the junction sequence differs from germline, possibly due to a read error. This sample comprised PBMCs from the stem cell graft donor, obtained from the stem cell graft. The chain has TRBV12-3 or TRBV12-4 and TRBJ1-3; no clear D gene. This TCR was sampled from a human donor who donated a stem cell graft to a child with combined immunodeficiency. For the CDR3, the DNA is TGTGCCAGCAGTAGACCAGGCCCTGCACATTTT. This gives the protein CASSRPGPAHF.